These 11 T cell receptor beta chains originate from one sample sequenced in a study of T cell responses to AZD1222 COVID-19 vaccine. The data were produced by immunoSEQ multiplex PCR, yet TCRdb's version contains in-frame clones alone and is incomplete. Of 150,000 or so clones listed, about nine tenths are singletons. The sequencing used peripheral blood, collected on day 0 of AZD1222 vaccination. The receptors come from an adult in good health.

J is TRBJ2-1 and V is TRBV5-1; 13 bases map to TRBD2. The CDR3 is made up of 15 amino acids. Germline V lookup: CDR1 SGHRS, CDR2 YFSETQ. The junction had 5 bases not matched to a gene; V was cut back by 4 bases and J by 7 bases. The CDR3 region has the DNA TGCGCCAGCAGCAAGACTAGCGGGGGGCTAAATGAGCAGTTCTTC. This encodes CASSKTSGGLNEQFF. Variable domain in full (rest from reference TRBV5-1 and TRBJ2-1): KAGVTQTPRYLIKTRGQQVTLSCSPISGHRSVSWYQQTPGQGLQFLFEYFSETQRNKGNFPGRFSGRQFSNSRSEMNVSTLELGDSALYLCASSKTSGGLNEQFFGPGTRLTVL.

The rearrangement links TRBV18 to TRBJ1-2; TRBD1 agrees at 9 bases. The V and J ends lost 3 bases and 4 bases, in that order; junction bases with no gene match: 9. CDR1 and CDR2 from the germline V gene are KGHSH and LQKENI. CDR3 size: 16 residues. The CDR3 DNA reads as TGTGCCAGCTCACCCCCGGGGACAGGGACCTTCTATGGCTACACCTTC. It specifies CASSPPGTGTFYGYTF. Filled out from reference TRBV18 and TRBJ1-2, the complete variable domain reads NAGVMQNPRHLVRRRGQEARLRCSPMKGHSHVYWYRQLPEEGLKFMVYLQKENIIDESGMPKERFSAEFPKEGPSILRIQQVVRGDSAAYFCASSPPGTGTFYGYTFGSGTRLTVV.

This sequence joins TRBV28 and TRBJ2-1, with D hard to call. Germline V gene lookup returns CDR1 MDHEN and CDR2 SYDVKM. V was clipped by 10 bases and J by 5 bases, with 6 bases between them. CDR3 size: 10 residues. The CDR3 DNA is TGTGCCACCGGACACAATGAGCAGTTCTTC. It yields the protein CATGHNEQFF.

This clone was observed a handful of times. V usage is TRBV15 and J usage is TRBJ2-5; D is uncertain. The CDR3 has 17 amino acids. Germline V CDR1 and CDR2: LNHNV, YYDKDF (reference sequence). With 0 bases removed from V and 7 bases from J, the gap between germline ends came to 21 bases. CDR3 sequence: CATSRDRFASRSMTQYF. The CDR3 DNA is TGTGCCACCAGCAGAGATCGCTTTGCGTCGAGGAGTATGACCCAGTACTTC.

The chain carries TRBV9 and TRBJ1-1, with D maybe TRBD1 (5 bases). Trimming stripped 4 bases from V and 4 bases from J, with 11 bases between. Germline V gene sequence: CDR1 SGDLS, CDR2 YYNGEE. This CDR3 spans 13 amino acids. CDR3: CASSTSGTTEAFF. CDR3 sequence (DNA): TGTGCCAGCAGCACATCAGGGACCACTGAAGCTTTCTTT.

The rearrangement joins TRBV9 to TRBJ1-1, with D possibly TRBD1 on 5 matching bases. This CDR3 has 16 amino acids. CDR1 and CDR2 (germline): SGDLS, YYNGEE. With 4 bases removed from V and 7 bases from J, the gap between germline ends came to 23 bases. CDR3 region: CASSPTSGPGVVEAFF. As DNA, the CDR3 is TGTGCCAGCAGCCCGACATCGGGACCGGGGGTTGTTGAAGCTTTCTTT.

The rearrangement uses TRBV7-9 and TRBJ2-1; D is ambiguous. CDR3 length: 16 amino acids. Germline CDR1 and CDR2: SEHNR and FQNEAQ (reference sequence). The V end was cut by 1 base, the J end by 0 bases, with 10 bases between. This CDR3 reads CASSLEGRGSYNEQFF. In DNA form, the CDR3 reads TGTGCCAGCAGCTTAGAGGGAAGAGGCTCCTACAATGAGCAGTTCTTC.

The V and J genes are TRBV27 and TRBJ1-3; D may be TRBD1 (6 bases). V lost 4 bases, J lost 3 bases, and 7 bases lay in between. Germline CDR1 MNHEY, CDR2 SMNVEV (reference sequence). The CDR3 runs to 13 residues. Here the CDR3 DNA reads TGTGCCAGCAGTTCAGGGGTTGGAAACACCATATATTTT. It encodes CASSSGVGNTIYF.

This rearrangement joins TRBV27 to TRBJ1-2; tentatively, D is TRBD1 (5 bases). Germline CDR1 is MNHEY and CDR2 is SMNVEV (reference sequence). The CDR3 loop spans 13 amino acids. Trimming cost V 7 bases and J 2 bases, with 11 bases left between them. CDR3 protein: CASMGVSNYGYTF. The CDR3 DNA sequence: TGTGCCAGCATGGGGGTTTCAAACTATGGCTACACCTTC.

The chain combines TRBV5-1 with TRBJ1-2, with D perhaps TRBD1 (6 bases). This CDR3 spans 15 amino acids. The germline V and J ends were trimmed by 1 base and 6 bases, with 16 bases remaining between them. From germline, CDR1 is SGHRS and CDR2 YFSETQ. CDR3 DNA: TGCGCCAGCAGCTTGCAACCGAGCAGGGGCCATGGCTACACCTTC. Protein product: CASSLQPSRGHGYTF.

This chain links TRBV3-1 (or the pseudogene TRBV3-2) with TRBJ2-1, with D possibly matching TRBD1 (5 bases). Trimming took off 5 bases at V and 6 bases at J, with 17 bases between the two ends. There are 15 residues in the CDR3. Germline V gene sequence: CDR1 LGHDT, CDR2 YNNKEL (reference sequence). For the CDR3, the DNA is TGTGCCAGCAGCTTCGACTGGGGCCAAGGCAATGAGCAGTTCTTC. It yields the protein CASSFDWGQGNEQFF.